The 8 T cell receptor beta chains in this list originate from one sample, sequenced in a study of T cells in Graves' hyperthyroidism and ophthalmopathy. Amplification of TCR beta CDR3 regions was performed using RNA transcripts as template. HTBI primers drove first-round RT-PCR of the TCR CDR3. A single record per CDR3 protein comes from TCRdb applying MiXCR to the multiplex PCR reads. The sample carries about 300,000 distinct CDR3 sequences, approximately 18% recorded once. What was sequenced was blood. These receptor sequences come from a man aged 45-60 years with Graves' ophthalmopathy.

This clonotype showed up many times. This sequence joins TRBV7-9 and TRBJ2-5; a weak D match, TRBD2 (7 bases). V lost 3 bases and J lost 2, with 10 bases in between. CDR3 length equals 14 residues. CDR1 SEHNR and CDR2 FQNEAQ come from the germline V gene (reference sequence). The CDR3 DNA reads TGTGCCAGCAGCTTGAGCGGGACACAAGAGACCCAGTACTTC. This encodes CASSLSGTQETQYF.

The J gene is TRBJ2-7, the V gene TRBV14; D not certain. V gave up 3 bases and J gave up 4 bases, with 7 bases separating them. Per germline, CDR1 SGHDN and CDR2 FVKESK. The CDR3 runs 12 residues. The CDR3 protein is CASSHTVYEQYF. The DNA for the CDR3 is TGTGCCAGCAGCCACACGGTGTACGAGCAGTACTTC.

There are many counts of this clonotype. The chain combines TRBV28 with TRBJ1-1, with 10 bases aligning to TRBD1. The CDR3 sequence is 15 residues long. Germline V gene sequence: CDR1 MDHEN, CDR2 SYDVKM. Trimming cost V 4 bases and J 6 bases; bases outside gene matches: 8. The CDR3 DNA sequence: TGTGCCAGCAGTTGGGACAGGGGTAGAACGGCTGAAGCTTTCTTT. As protein: CASSWDRGRTAEAFF.

The rearrangement uses TRBV12-3 or TRBV12-4 and TRBJ2-7; perhaps TRBD2 as D (7 bases). Trimming took off 7 bases at V and 7 bases at J, with 20 bases between the two ends. The CDR3 sequence is 14 residues long. CDR3 protein: CASTKGGPSGEQYF. In DNA form, the CDR3 reads TGTGCCAGCACCAAGGGGGGGCCAAGTGGGGAGCAGTACTTC.

This clonotype was seen many times. The rearrangement links TRBV20-1 to TRBJ1-1, with D maybe TRBD1 (5 bases). CDR1 DFQATT and CDR2 SNEGSKA come from the germline V gene (reference sequence). This CDR3 is built from 14 residues. The V end was cut by 4 bases, the J end by 2 bases, with 14 bases between. CDR3 in amino acids: CSATAAGTNTEAFF. The DNA for the CDR3 is TGCAGTGCTACAGCAGCGGGGACCAACACTGAAGCTTTCTTT.

The chain has TRBV7-6 and TRBJ1-6; TRBD1 aligns across 8 bases. V dropped 1 base and J dropped 8; count of bases not matched to a gene: 1. The CDR3 runs 14 residues. The germline V gene encodes CDR1 SGHVS and CDR2 FNYEAQ. The CDR3 nucleotides read TGTGCCAGCAGCTTAGACAGGGGGTATTCACCCCTCCACTTT. This sequence encodes CASSLDRGYSPLHF.

This chain joins TRBV7-2 and TRBJ1-1; D perhaps matches TRBD1 (6 bases). The V end lost 6 bases, the J end lost 4 bases, and 15 bases lay between the germline ends. The CDR3 is made up of 14 amino acids. From germline, CDR1 is SGHTA and CDR2 FQGNSA. The chain's CDR3 is CASSSYRVGTEAFF. In nucleotides, the CDR3 is TGTGCCAGCAGTTCCTACAGGGTTGGCACTGAAGCTTTCTTT.

The chain is built from TRBV30 and TRBJ2-1; 12 nucleotides match TRBD2. Trimming cost V 4 bases and J 10 bases; bases outside gene matches: 8. In germline, CDR1 is GTSNPN, CDR2 SVGIG (reference sequence). The CDR3 is 14 residues long. CDR3 residues: CAWNRGLAGSEQFF. CDR3 in DNA: TGTGCCTGGAATCGCGGACTAGCGGGATCCGAGCAGTTCTTC.